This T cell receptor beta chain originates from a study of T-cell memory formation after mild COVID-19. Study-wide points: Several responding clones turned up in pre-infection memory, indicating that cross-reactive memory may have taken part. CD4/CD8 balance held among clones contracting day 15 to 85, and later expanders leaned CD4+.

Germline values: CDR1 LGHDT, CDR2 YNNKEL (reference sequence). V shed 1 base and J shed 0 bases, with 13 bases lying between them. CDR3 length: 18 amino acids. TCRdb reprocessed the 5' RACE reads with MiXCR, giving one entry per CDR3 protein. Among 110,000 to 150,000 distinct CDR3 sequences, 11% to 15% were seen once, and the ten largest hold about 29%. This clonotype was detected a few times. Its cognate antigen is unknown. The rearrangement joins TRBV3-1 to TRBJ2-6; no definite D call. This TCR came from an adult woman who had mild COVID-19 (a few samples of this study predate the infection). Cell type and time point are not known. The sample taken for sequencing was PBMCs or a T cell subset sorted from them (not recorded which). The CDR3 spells CASSQAARKSSGANVLTF. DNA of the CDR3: TGTGCCAGCAGCCAAGCAGCCCGAAAAAGCTCTGGGGCCAACGTCCTGACTTTC.